Following are 13 T cell receptor beta chains from one sample sequenced in a study of blood T cell repertoires in COVID-19. Data came from immunoSEQ multiplex PCR; TCRdb stores just in-frame clones and leaves some out. The data contain some 230,000 clones, about 86% of them singletons. Sequenced: peripheral blood. The receptors stem from a woman aged 45-60 years with COVID-19, enrolled during active disease.

The sample holds a few counts of this clone. The J gene is TRBJ2-1, the V gene TRBV24-1, with D perhaps TRBD2 (5 bases). Germline CDR1 is KGHDR and CDR2 is SFDVKD. This CDR3 has 14 amino acids. V gave up 4 bases and J gave up 8 bases, with 14 bases separating them. CDR3: CATSDPYRTDEQFF. The CDR3 nucleotides read TGTGCCACCAGTGACCCCTACCGGACTGATGAGCAGTTCTTC.

V and J are TRBV9 and TRBJ2-3; D gene uncertain. From germline, CDR1 is SGDLS and CDR2 YYNGEE. Between the trimmed V and J ends, which lost 2 bases and 2 bases, there was a span of 6 bases. The CDR3 runs 13 residues. In DNA form, the CDR3 reads TGTGCCAGCAGCGTCGGTTCCACAGATACGCAGTATTTT. It encodes CASSVGSTDTQYF.

J is TRBJ2-1 and V is TRBV7-8; D is perhaps TRBD2 (5 bases). CDR1 is SGHVS and CDR2 is FQNEAQ in the germline V gene. The CDR3 runs 14 residues. V was trimmed by 7 bases and J by 10 bases, leaving 20 bases between them. The CDR3 sequence: CASNKPEGRNEQFF. CDR3 DNA sequence: TGTGCCAGCAATAAACCCGAGGGTAGGAACGAGCAGTTCTTC.

For this clone: Compared with germline, one end of the junction differs, possibly owing to a read error. The chain links TRBV27 to TRBJ2-2; 7 bases map to TRBD2. Germline V CDR1 and CDR2: MNHEY, SMNVEV (reference sequence). This CDR3 is built from 12 residues. CDR3 nucleotides: TGTGCCAGCAGTTTTAGGGGCGGGGGGCTGTTTTTT. Its protein product is CASSFRGGGLFF.

The chain joins TRBV20-1 to TRBJ1-4; D perhaps matches TRBD1 (6 bases). This CDR3 has 15 amino acids. Trimming took off 3 bases at V and 10 bases at J, with 21 bases between the two ends. The germline V gene encodes CDR1 DFQATT and CDR2 SNEGSKA (reference sequence). The CDR3 DNA follows: TGCAGTGCTAGTGGGGCTCGGGGGGCTGAGGGAAAACTGTTTTTT. Protein: CSASGARGAEGKLFF.

V is TRBV30 and J is TRBJ1-2; a possible D gene is TRBD1 (6 bases). Trimming stripped 2 bases from V and 4 bases from J, with 14 bases between. This CDR3 contains 14 residues. Germline V gene lookup returns CDR1 GTSNPN and CDR2 SVGIG (reference sequence). CDR3 sequence reads: CAWSPAGVGYGYTF. As DNA, the CDR3 is TGTGCCTGGAGTCCCGCAGGGGTTGGCTATGGCTACACCTTC.

V usage is TRBV27 and J usage is TRBJ1-1; D possibly corresponds to TRBD1 (5 bases). This CDR3 has 15 amino acids. Germline V gene sequence: CDR1 MNHEY, CDR2 SMNVEV (reference sequence). V gave up 4 bases and J gave up 0 bases, with 12 bases separating them. The CDR3 region has the DNA TGTGCCAGCAGTTCCCTACAGGTGATGAACACTGAAGCTTTCTTT. Translating it yields CASSSLQVMNTEAFF.

The chain combines TRBV5-1 with TRBJ2-3; D gene unclear. There are 14 residues in the CDR3. V was trimmed by 2 bases and J by 6 bases, leaving 13 bases between them. Germline V gene data show CDR1 as SGHRS and CDR2 as YFSETQ. Here the CDR3 reads CASSLELPMDTQYF. The DNA of the CDR3 is TGCGCCAGCAGCTTAGAGTTACCGATGGATACGCAGTATTTT.

A word on this clone: Other DNA sequences of this sample code for an identical CDR3. The V call is TRBV30, the J call TRBJ1-5; TRBD1 agrees at 8 bases. The CDR3 covers 13 residues. The germline CDR1 and CDR2 sequences are GTSNPN and SVGIG (reference sequence). With 3 bases clipped from V and 7 bases from J, the junction kept 5 bases outside the gene matches. Here the CDR3 reads CAWSTGGGQPQHF. CDR3 sequence (DNA): TGTGCCTGGAGCACAGGGGGAGGACAGCCCCAGCATTTT.

The V and J genes are TRBV6-1 and TRBJ1-5; TRBD1 matches 7 bases. CDR3 length: 15 residues. Germline V gene sequence: CDR1 MNHNS, CDR2 SASEGT. Trimming removed 6 bases from V and 6 bases from J; junction bases left unmatched: 11. The chain's CDR3 is CASRRLLTGIQPQHF. CDR3 sequence (DNA): TGTGCCAGCAGAAGACTATTGACAGGGATTCAGCCCCAGCATTTT.

V gene TRBV11-2 combines with J gene TRBJ2-1; TRBD1 aligns across 8 bases. The CDR3 is 15 amino acids. Germline V gene lookup returns CDR1 SGHAT and CDR2 FQNNGV. The V segment lost 2 bases and the J segment 5 bases; nucleotides outside the gene matches: 5. Written as DNA, the CDR3 is TGTGCCAGCAGCTTATTCAGACAGGGGAACAATGAGCAGTTCTTC. Protein product: CASSLFRQGNNEQFF.

There are a few counts of this clone. This chain joins TRBV11-3 and TRBJ2-7, with TRBD1 matching 9 bases. The junction had 7 bases not matched to a gene; V was cut back by 5 bases and J by 2 bases. This CDR3 contains 15 residues. The V gene's germline CDR1 is SGHNT and CDR2 YENEEA. The CDR3 loop is CASSPRDRETYEQYF. The CDR3 DNA reads as TGTGCCAGCAGCCCGCGGGACAGGGAAACCTACGAGCAGTACTTC. Full variable domain (outside the CDR3, taken from reference TRBV11-3 and TRBJ2-7): EAGVVQSPRYKIIEKKQPVAFWCNPISGHNTLYWYLQNLGQGPELLIRYENEEAVDDSQLPKDRFSAERLKGVDSTLKIQPAELGDSAVYLCASSPRDRETYEQYFGPGTRLTVT.

This chain uses TRBV14 with TRBJ2-7; no clear D gene. The length of the CDR3 is 14 residues. CDR1 and CDR2 (germline): SGHDN, FVKESK. V lost 1 base and J lost 3, with 10 bases in between. For the CDR3, the DNA is TGTGCCAGCAGCCAAGGTATCTCACTCTACGAGCAGTACTTC. It codes for CASSQGISLYEQYF. Using reference TRBV14 and TRBJ2-7 for the parts outside the CDR3, the full variable domain is EAGVTQFPSHSVIEKGQTVTLRCDPISGHDNLYWYRRVMGKEIKFLLHFVKESKQDESGMPNNRFLAERTGGTYSTLKVQPAELEDSGVYFCASSQGISLYEQYFGPGTRLTVT.